The 24 T cell receptor beta chains listed next were all sequenced from one sample in a study of CD8+CD57+ T cells in acquired aplastic anemia. The patients chosen for sequencing had shown expansion of CD8+CD57+ cells (detected by flow cytometry). The study profiled TCR beta VDJ and CDR3 using genomic DNA as template. TCRdb reprocessed the reads with MiXCR, giving one entry per CDR3 protein. Of 200,000 to 300,000 distinct CDR3 sequences in the sample, around 43% were seen once. Sequenced sample: sorted CD4+, CD8+, or CD8+CD57+ T cells (not recorded which) from PBMCs. The receptor set was obtained from a human donor with aplastic anemia.

V gene TRBV9 combines with J gene TRBJ2-5, with 10 bases matching TRBD1. J lost 5 bases, V lost 3 bases, and 7 bases had no gene match. This CDR3 contains 15 residues. In germline, CDR1 is SGDLS, CDR2 YYNGEE. In DNA, the CDR3 is TGTGCCAGCAGCGCCGGGAGACAGGGGGCTGAGACCCAGTACTTC. This encodes CASSAGRQGAETQYF.

This chain links TRBV5-6 with TRBJ2-1; 7 bases align to TRBD2. Germline assignment: CDR1 SGHDT and CDR2 YYEEEE. V was pared by 3 bases and J by 7 bases, with 19 bases of the junction left unmatched. CDR3 size: 18 residues. CDR3 loop: CASSSRVEWAGVDNEQFF. The DNA for the CDR3 is TGTGCCAGCAGCTCCAGGGTGGAGTGGGCGGGAGTGGATAATGAGCAGTTCTTC.

The gene calls are TRBV29-1 and TRBJ2-7; the D gene is possibly TRBD2 (5 bases). The germline V gene encodes CDR1 SQVTM and CDR2 ANQGSEA. Trimming removed 4 bases at V and 7 bases at J, with 11 bases between. The CDR3 has 11 amino acids. CDR3: CSVGAGLEQYF. CDR3 nucleotide sequence: TGCAGCGTTGGCGCGGGCTTGGAGCAGTACTTC.

This rearrangement joins TRBV7-2 to TRBJ2-1, with TRBD2 matching 8 bases. CDR1 is SGHTA, CDR2 FQGNSA, per germline. V shed 5 bases, J shed 5 bases, and the junction held 5 bases outside the gene matches. The length of the CDR3 is 14 residues. In nucleotides, the CDR3 is TGTGCCAGCAGCATTAGCGGGAAAGACAATGAGCAGTTCTTC. Translating it yields CASSISGKDNEQFF.

This clonotype was detected a few times. The chain is built from TRBV6-2 or TRBV6-3 and TRBJ2-3; D is undetermined. The CDR3 is 17 residues long. The ends were cut back, 0 bases at V and 4 bases at J, with 17 bases in the middle. Germline lookup yields CDR1 MNHEY and CDR2 SVGEGT. The CDR3 protein is CASSYSITSSRSDTQYF. CDR3 coding DNA: TGTGCCAGCAGTTACTCGATCACTTCCTCCAGATCAGATACGCAGTATTTT.

This clonotype showed up just once. The chain joins TRBV2 to TRBJ1-1; D possibly corresponds to TRBD1 (6 bases). This CDR3 has 14 amino acids. The germline gives CDR1 SNHLY, CDR2 FYNNEI. V was shortened by 7 bases and J by 1 base, with 13 bases between the two germline ends. The CDR3 DNA sequence: TGTGCCAGCAACACCCGACAGGAGAACACTGAAGCTTTCTTT. It is translated as CASNTRQENTEAFF. Filled out from reference TRBV2 and TRBJ1-1, the complete variable domain reads EPEVTQTPSHQVTQMGQEVILRCVPISNHLYFYWYRQILGQKVEFLVSFYNNEISEKSEIFDDQFSVERPDGSNFTLKIRSTKLEDSAMYFCASNTRQENTEAFFGQGTRLTVV.

This clonotype was seen more than once but under ten times. Just one base apart from a much larger clone, this may be a read error. The rearrangement uses TRBV9 and TRBJ1-1, with 7 nucleotides matching TRBD1. The length of the CDR3 is 15 residues. Germline V gene sequence: CDR1 SGDLS, CDR2 YYNGEE. V shed 7 bases, J shed 3 bases, and the junction held 12 bases outside the gene matches. The CDR3: CASGALTGVYTEAFF. CDR3 in DNA: TGTGCCAGCGGCGCTTTAACAGGGGTATACACTGAAGCTTTCTTT.

This rearrangement joins TRBV10-3 to TRBJ1-1, with D possibly TRBD1 on 5 matching bases. The germline V and J ends were trimmed by 10 bases and 0 bases, with 15 bases remaining between them. This CDR3 has 14 amino acids. From germline, CDR1 is ENHRY and CDR2 SYGVKD. CDR3 in DNA: TGTGCCACCGGAACGACAGCCTTGAACACTGAAGCTTTCTTT. Its translation is CATGTTALNTEAFF.

Notes on this clonotype: An end of the junction does not agree with germline; a read error may underlie this. The CDR3 sequence: CGSSYSSGTGAEQYF. DNA of the CDR3: TGTGGCAGCAGTTACTCGAGTGGGACAGGGGCCGAGCAGTACTTC. The J gene is TRBJ2-7, the V gene TRBV7-8; 10 nucleotides agree with TRBD1. From germline, CDR1 is SGHVS and CDR2 FQNEAQ. The CDR3 length is 15 residues.

The rearrangement links TRBV20-1 to TRBJ2-7; the match to TRBD1 covers 7 bases. The CDR3 has 13 residues. Germline V lookup: CDR1 DFQATT, CDR2 SNEGSKA (reference sequence). J was trimmed by 4 bases and V by 0 bases; bases with no gene match: 3. DNA for the CDR3: TGCAGTGCTAGAGAAGTACAGGGGTACGAGCAGTACTTC. It is translated as CSAREVQGYEQYF.

V is TRBV12-3 or TRBV12-4 and J is TRBJ1-5, with 8 bases fitting TRBD1. The V segment lost 7 bases and the J segment 7 bases; nucleotides outside the gene matches: 9. The CDR3 is 14 residues long. For the CDR3, the DNA is TGTGCCAGCATTCCGGCACAGGGGGGGCAGCCCCAGCATTTT. Translated, it gives CASIPAQGGQPQHF.

The sample holds a few counts of this clonotype. The genes are TRBV29-1 and TRBJ2-5, with a tentative D call TRBD2 (6 bases). Germline CDR1 SQVTM, CDR2 ANQGSEA. Trimming took 4 bases from V and 5 from J, leaving 14 bases between them. This CDR3 is 13 amino acids long. The CDR3 region is CSVGDYAGETQYF. In DNA form, the CDR3 reads TGCAGCGTTGGAGACTACGCGGGGGAGACCCAGTACTTC.

CDR3 loop: CASRNWADEQYF. The DNA of the CDR3 is TGTGCCAGCAGAAACTGGGCCGACGAGCAGTACTTC. The chain joins TRBV7-2 to TRBJ2-7; no reliable D call. CDR3 size: 12 residues. The V gene lost 6 bases and the J gene lost 5 bases, with 11 bases spanning the gap. CDR1 and CDR2 (germline): SGHTA, FQGNSA. Full variable domain (remainder filled in from reference TRBV7-2 and TRBJ2-7): GAGVSQSPSNKVTEKGKDVELRCDPISGHTALYWYRQSLGQGLEFLIYFQGNSAPDKSGLPSDRFSAERTGGSVSTLTIQRTQQEDSAVYLCASRNWADEQYFGPGTRLTVT.

This clonotype showed up just once. The chain combines TRBV25-1 with TRBJ2-7; D is unresolved. The CDR3 contains 14 residues. Trimming shortened V by 4 bases and J by 2 bases, and 12 bases separated the two germline ends. CDR1 and CDR2 from the germline V gene are MGHDK and SYGVNS. The CDR3 sequence is CASSGQRRAYEQYF. Here the CDR3 DNA reads TGTGCCAGCAGTGGACAACGACGGGCCTACGAGCAGTACTTC.

The chain is built from TRBV7-2 and TRBJ2-7, with D maybe TRBD1 (8 bases). From germline, CDR1 is SGHTA and CDR2 FQGNSA. The CDR3 covers 15 residues. Trimming pared 2 bases from V and 3 bases from J, leaving 14 bases between. The CDR3 region has the DNA TGTGCCAGCAGCTTACGCGGGGGACAGGTCTACGAGCAGTACTTC. It translates to CASSLRGGQVYEQYF.

CDR3 in DNA: TGCAGCGTTGTGGGTGGAGGGGAGCGTAACTACGAGCAGTACTTC. Protein sequence: CSVVGGGERNYEQYF. V gene TRBV29-1 combines with J gene TRBJ2-7; a possible D gene is TRBD2 (6 bases). Between the trimmed V and J ends, which lost 4 bases and 3 bases, there was a span of 19 bases. The V gene's germline CDR1 is SQVTM and CDR2 ANQGSEA. This CDR3 spans 15 amino acids.

This clonotype showed up just a few times. V is TRBV7-2 and J is TRBJ2-7; tentatively, D is TRBD2 (6 bases). This CDR3 spans 13 amino acids. With 1 base removed from V and 6 bases from J, the gap between germline ends came to 10 bases. CDR1 and CDR2 (germline): SGHTA, FQGNSA. CDR3 nucleotide sequence: TGTGCCAGCAGCTTAGGGTACGGGGGCGAGCAGTACGTC. This codes for CASSLGYGGEQYV.

The genes are TRBV2 and TRBJ2-2; possibly TRBD1 for D (6 bases). V was shortened by 6 bases and J by 3 bases, with 14 bases between the two germline ends. This CDR3 comprises 15 residues. Germline CDR1 is SNHLY and CDR2 is FYNNEI. The CDR3 DNA follows: TGTGCCAGCAGCGTAGCCGCAGGGGACACCGGGGAGCTGTTTTTT. Translation: CASSVAAGDTGELFF. Full variable domain (remainder filled in from reference TRBV2 and TRBJ2-2): EPEVTQTPSHQVTQMGQEVILRCVPISNHLYFYWYRQILGQKVEFLVSFYNNEISEKSEIFDDQFSVERPDGSNFTLKIRSTKLEDSAMYFCASSVAAGDTGELFFGEGSRLTVL.

This clonotype was counted only a few times. This chain uses TRBV19 with TRBJ2-7, with 9 bases fitting TRBD1. The CDR3 sequence is 14 residues long. Germline V gene lookup returns CDR1 LNHDA and CDR2 SQIVND (reference sequence). Unmatched junction bases numbered 9, after V lost 7 bases and J lost 5 bases. The chain's CDR3 is CASTDRQGVDEQYF. As DNA, the CDR3 is TGTGCCAGTACCGACCGACAGGGGGTCGACGAGCAGTACTTC.

This clonotype occurred a few times. The rearrangement joins TRBV30 to TRBJ1-1; 7 bases are shared with TRBD1. Germline CDR1 GTSNPN, CDR2 SVGIG (reference sequence). V lost 7 bases and J lost 2; bases outside the gene matches: 4. This CDR3 has 12 amino acids. The CDR3: CAFQGENTEAFF. The CDR3 DNA follows: TGTGCCTTCCAGGGGGAAAACACTGAAGCTTTCTTT.

This clonotype showed up many times. The DNA of the CDR3 is TGCAGTGTAATGACAGCTGAAGCTTTCTTT. Encoded protein: CSVMTAEAFF. The chain recombines TRBV20-1 with TRBJ1-1, with D perhaps matching TRBD1 (5 bases). The V gene lost 7 bases and the J gene lost 6 bases, with 9 bases spanning the gap. The CDR3 runs 10 residues. The germline CDR1 and CDR2 sequences are DFQATT and SNEGSKA (reference sequence).

This clonotype was detected ten times or more. The V gene is TRBV9, the J gene TRBJ2-3; D may be TRBD2 (5 bases). Trimming stripped 5 bases from V and 8 bases from J, with 9 bases between. CDR1 and CDR2 (germline): SGDLS, YYNGEE. This CDR3 has 11 residues. The CDR3 sequence is CASRRGSTQYF. CDR3 in DNA: TGTGCCAGCAGACGCGGGTCTACGCAGTATTTT.

The chain joins TRBV27 to TRBJ2-7; D might be TRBD1 or TRBD2, each matching 5 bases. Germline loops: CDR1 MNHEY, CDR2 SMNVEV (reference sequence). This CDR3 region has 12 residues. Between the trimmed V and J ends, which lost 5 bases and 6 bases, there was a span of 11 bases. CDR3 protein: CASSKGSREQYF. CDR3 in DNA: TGTGCCAGCAGTAAGGGGAGCCGCGAGCAGTACTTC.

Regarding this clonotype: The conserved closing phenylalanine or tryptophan is absent in this CDR3, likely reflecting a read error. Written as DNA, the CDR3 is TGTGCCAGCAGCTTAGTGGGGAGGGGTTACACCCTC. It encodes CASSLVGRGYTL. J is TRBJ1-2 and V is TRBV7-2, with D possibly matching TRBD1 (5 bases). Germline V gives CDR1 SGHTA, CDR2 FQGNSA. CDR3 size: 12 residues. The V and J ends lost 1 base and 11 bases respectively, with 11 bases between them.